The rows below give T cell receptor beta chains drawn from one sample of a study of STAT3 mutations in large granular lymphocyte leukemia. Assay used: immunoSEQ multiplex PCR; TCRdb lists only in-frame clones, some missing. The sample gives around 5,000 clones, roughly 90% of which show up once; approximately 17% is in the top ten. The sequenced sample was PBMCs. The receptors derive from a human donor with T large granular lymphocyte leukemia. Some clones in this sample may be carry-over from other donors' samples. CDR3s include the opening cysteine and the closing phenylalanine or tryptophan. D genes are given only for firm matches. Size is omitted from some rows. Given values are once, few, many or a class for expanded clones.

CDR3nt,CDR3aa,abundance,v_gene,j_gene,d_gene
TGTGCCAGCAGCCTACAGGGTTCTCCCCTGAACACTGAAGCTTTCTTT,CASSLQGSPLNTEAFF,-,TRBV7-2,TRBJ1-1,-
TGCGCCAGCAGCTTGGGTGAAGATACGCAGTATTTT,CASSLGEDTQYF,-,TRBV5-1,TRBJ2-3,-
TGTGCCATCAGTTACTCCGGGACAGGGACTCGAAATGAGCAGTTCTTC,CAISYSGTGTRNEQFF,few,TRBV10-3,TRBJ2-1,TRBD1
TGTGCCAGCAGTTACAACTTCTACGAGCAGTACTTC,CASSYNFYEQYF,once,TRBV6-5,TRBJ2-7,-
TGTGCCAGCAGTGGCGGCCATAGCAATCAGCCCCAGCATTTT,CASSGGHSNQPQHF,-,TRBV28,TRBJ1-5,-
TGCGCCAGCAGCTTGGGGCAGGGGGCATATGGCTACACCTTC,CASSLGQGAYGYTF,-,TRBV5-1,TRBJ1-2,TRBD1
TGCGCCAGCAGCTTTGACAGTGCCTCCTACGAGCAGTACTTC,CASSFDSASYEQYF,-,TRBV5-1,TRBJ2-7,-
TGTGCCAGCAGTTTATACAGGGGAGGACAGCCCCAGCATTTT,CASSLYRGGQPQHF,-,TRBV28,TRBJ1-5,TRBD1
TGCGCCAGCAGCCAAGATGGGCCTTCCTTGGGGGGCGTATTCGGTGGCTACACCTTC,CASSQDGPSLGGVFGGYTF,once,TRBV4-3,TRBJ1-2,-
TGTGCCAGCAGTCAGGACAGTACCCTGGACGAGCAGTACTTC,CASSQDSTLDEQYF,-,TRBV6-5,TRBJ2-7,-
TGTGCCAGCAGTTACCCAGGGGCCGCCCGGAACACTGAAGCTTTCTTT,CASSYPGAARNTEAFF,-,TRBV28,TRBJ1-1,-
TGCGCCAGCAGTTTTAGCGGGAGCTACGAGCAGTACTTC,CASSFSGSYEQYF,-,TRBV5-1,TRBJ2-7,TRBD2
TGTGCCAGCAGCCCTACTAGTTACGAGCAGTACTTC,CASSPTSYEQYF,few,TRBV6-5,TRBJ2-7,-
TGCAGTGCTGTATGGGGCAGGCAGTACTTC,CSAVWGRQYF,-,TRBV20-1,TRBJ2-7,-
TGTGCCAGCAGCTTGATCGAAAGCTCTGGAAACACCATATATTTT,CASSLIESSGNTIYF,-,TRBV5-6,TRBJ1-3,-
TGTGCCAGCAGATATGACGGACAGGGCGTCGACACCTTC,CASRYDGQGVDTF,-,TRBV6-5,TRBJ1-2,TRBD1
TGCAGCGCCGTGCCTGGGAACTATGGCTACACCTTC,CSAVPGNYGYTF,-,TRBV29-1,TRBJ1-2,-
TGCGCCAGCAGCCAGGGACAGATCAATGAGCAGTTCTTC,CASSQGQINEQFF,-,TRBV4-1,TRBJ2-1,TRBD1